These 29 T cell receptor beta chains came from one sample sequenced in a study of long-term antiretroviral therapy in people with HIV. The libraries were made with immunoSEQ v3.0 at survey level. Profiling relied on immunoSEQ multiplex PCR, and the TCRdb table lists in-frame clones only, not all of them. The data contain more than 15,000 clones, about 80% of them seen just once; the ten biggest clones take up 13% to 15%. The material was unsorted PBMCs, obtained 1.5 years before starting antiretroviral therapy. The receptor set was obtained from a woman aged 45-65 years with HIV.

This clone is medium-sized in the sample. This chain links TRBV5-1 with TRBJ2-7; no definite D call. Germline-derived CDR1 and CDR2 are SGHRS and YFSETQ. There are 15 residues in the CDR3. V was clipped by 0 bases and J by 3 bases, with 13 bases between them. The CDR3: CASSLEGRTIYEQYF. Here the CDR3 DNA reads TGCGCCAGCAGCTTGGAGGGCAGGACGATCTACGAGCAGTACTTC.

V usage is TRBV5-1 and J usage is TRBJ2-5, with TRBD1 matching 10 bases. The CDR3 consists of 13 residues. CDR1 and CDR2 (germline): SGHRS, YFSETQ. The V gene end was trimmed by 4 bases and the J gene end by 6 bases; junction bases not matched to a gene: 3. The CDR3, as DNA: TGCGCCAGCAGCCCGGGACAGGGGAAGACCCAGTACTTC. It is translated as CASSPGQGKTQYF.

The gene calls are TRBV7-6 and TRBJ2-5, with 10 bases identical to TRBD1. V was clipped by 8 bases and J by 1 base; unmatched bases: 7. Germline-derived CDR1 and CDR2 are SGHVS and FNYEAQ. This CDR3 spans 15 amino acids. CDR3 nucleotides: TGTGCCAGCGCGACGGACAGGGGGTTCCAAGAGACCCAGTACTTC. Translated, it gives CASATDRGFQETQYF.

This chain links TRBV11-3 with TRBJ2-7, with D possibly being TRBD2 (6 bases). The CDR3 contains 13 residues. Trimming pared 3 bases from V and 5 bases from J, leaving 11 bases between. The germline gives CDR1 SGHNT, CDR2 YENEEA. The CDR3 DNA reads TGTGCCAGCAGCTTCTGGAGGGGTCACGAGCAGTACGTC. Encoded protein: CASSFWRGHEQYV.

V and J are TRBV18 and TRBJ2-5; D is possibly TRBD1 or TRBD2 (5 bases each). This CDR3 has 14 amino acids. Deletions cut 3 bases from V and 5 bases from J, with 13 bases between. Looked up from germline, CDR1 is KGHSH and CDR2 is LQKENI. DNA of the CDR3: TGTGCCAGCTCACCCAATTCGGGACCCGAGACCCAGTACTTC. Amino acids: CASSPNSGPETQYF.

This rearrangement joins TRBV9 to TRBJ2-3; D possibly corresponds to TRBD1 (7 bases). The germline CDR1 and CDR2 sequences are SGDLS and YYNGEE. Trimming removed 1 base from V and 6 bases from J, with 21 bases in between. The CDR3 has 17 amino acids. The DNA for the CDR3 is TGTGCCAGCAGCGTACTGGCCGGGACAGCGGGCGTGGATACGCAGTATTTT. Translating it yields CASSVLAGTAGVDTQYF.

This clone occurred once. This chain links TRBV19 with TRBJ1-6; 8 nucleotides align to TRBD1. Germline V gene lookup returns CDR1 LNHDA and CDR2 SQIVND (reference sequence). The CDR3 spans 15 residues. The junction had 5 bases not matched to a gene; V was cut back by 5 bases and J by 5 bases. The CDR3, as DNA: TGTGCCAGTAGTCTTGGGACAGGACATAATTCACCCCTCCACTTT. This translates into CASSLGTGHNSPLHF.

The gene calls are TRBV29-1 and TRBJ1-2, with D perhaps matching TRBD1 (5 bases). Deletions cut 6 bases from V and 6 bases from J, with 20 bases between. The CDR3 is 14 amino acids. Germline CDR1 is SQVTM and CDR2 is ANQGSEA. Here the CDR3 DNA reads TGCAGCGTCGTACAGTTGGGGGTCGGAAATGGCTACACCTTC. Its translation is CSVVQLGVGNGYTF. Drawing the rest from reference TRBV29-1 and TRBJ1-2, the complete variable domain is SAVISQKPSRDICQRGTSLTIQCQVDSQVTMMFWYRQQPGQSLTLIATANQGSEATYESGFVIDKFPISRPNLTFSTLTVSNMSPEDSSIYLCSVVQLGVGNGYTFGSGTRLTVV.

The rearrangement uses TRBV7-9 and TRBJ2-1, with D perhaps matching TRBD2 (5 bases). Trimming left V 1 base short and J 8 bases short, with 15 bases between. The CDR3 spans 15 residues. Per germline, CDR1 SEHNR and CDR2 FQNEAQ (reference sequence). CDR3 DNA sequence: TGTGCCAGCAGCTTAGGACTCCGGGGTTGGGATGAGCAGTTCTTC. Its protein is CASSLGLRGWDEQFF.

By proportion, this clone is medium-sized. Other DNA sequences in the same sample also yield this CDR3. The genes are TRBV2 and TRBJ1-6; a possible D gene is TRBD1 (6 bases). The CDR3 sequence is 13 residues long. Germline CDR1 SNHLY, CDR2 FYNNEI. The V end was cut by 6 bases, the J end by 7 bases, with 10 bases between. The CDR3 DNA follows: TGTGCCAGCAGACAGGGCGGCAATTCACCCCTCCACTTT. Translated, it gives CASRQGGNSPLHF.

The chain couples TRBV29-1 to TRBJ1-2; the D is unclear. This CDR3 comprises 12 residues. V was trimmed by 2 bases and J by 6 bases, leaving 10 bases between them. CDR1 is SQVTM, CDR2 ANQGSEA, per germline. The CDR3 DNA reads as TGCAGCGTTGAATTAGGTAGCCATGGCTACACCTTC. Its protein is CSVELGSHGYTF.

The rearrangement uses TRBV7-2 and TRBJ2-6, with a tentative D call TRBD1 (6 bases). Per germline, CDR1 SGHTA and CDR2 FQGNSA. The V gene lost 2 bases and the J gene lost 4 bases, with 12 bases spanning the gap. The CDR3 sequence is 16 residues long. CDR3 sequence (DNA): TGTGCCAGCAGCTTATCAGGGGCAGGAGGGGCCAACGTCCTGACTTTC. This encodes CASSLSGAGGANVLTF.

The chain uses TRBV5-1 and TRBJ2-1, with 8 bases that match TRBD2. CDR1 is SGHRS, CDR2 YFSETQ, per germline. The junction had 3 bases not matched to a gene; V was cut back by 4 bases and J by 0 bases. The CDR3 length is 15 residues. CDR3 region: CASSPGTSSYNEQFF. As DNA, the CDR3 is TGCGCCAGCAGCCCTGGGACTAGCTCCTACAATGAGCAGTTCTTC.

The rearrangement joins TRBV5-8 to TRBJ1-2, with no clear D. The CDR3 has 14 residues. Germline-derived CDR1 and CDR2 are SGHTS and YDEGEE. With 4 bases removed from V and 0 bases from J, the gap between germline ends came to 10 bases. The CDR3 DNA sequence: TGTGCCAGCAGCCCGGACGGTTCTAACTATGGCTACACCTTC. This encodes CASSPDGSNYGYTF.

The chain employs TRBV30 and TRBJ1-1; D unresolved. The CDR3 runs to 14 residues. From germline, CDR1 is GTSNPN and CDR2 SVGIG (reference sequence). The V end lost 6 bases, the J end lost 4 bases, and 18 bases lay between the germline ends. The CDR3, as DNA: TGTGCCTGTTTAGATAGTTCGCGGATCACTGAAGCTTTCTTT. This encodes CACLDSSRITEAFF.

The chain carries TRBV19 and TRBJ1-3; no reliable D call. CDR3 size: 13 residues. Trimming cost V 7 bases and J 2 bases, with 9 bases left between them. Germline CDR1 reads LNHDA; CDR2 reads SQIVND (reference sequence). The CDR3 region has the DNA TGTGCCAGTACCCCCCTGGCTGGAAACACCATATATTTT. As protein: CASTPLAGNTIYF.

The V call is TRBV5-6, the J call TRBJ1-2; D may be TRBD1 (5 bases). Germline CDR1 reads SGHDT; CDR2 reads YYEEEE. V was trimmed by 0 bases and J by 3 bases, leaving 12 bases between them. CDR3 length: 15 residues. The CDR3: CASSLAGRAYYGYTF. The CDR3 DNA sequence: TGTGCCAGCAGCTTGGCGGGCAGGGCCTACTATGGCTACACCTTC.

The CDR3 spells CASTTGTGGLETQYF. The CDR3 region has the DNA TGTGCCAGCACCACCGGGACAGGGGGTTTGGAGACCCAGTACTTC. The gene calls are TRBV5-8 and TRBJ2-5, with 11 bases matching TRBD1. The germline V gene encodes CDR1 SGHTS and CDR2 YDEGEE. CDR3 length equals 15 residues. The junction had 9 bases not matched to a gene; V was cut back by 6 bases and J by 5 bases.

This chain connects TRBV6-5 to TRBJ2-2, with D perhaps matching TRBD1 (6 bases). CDR3 length: 15 residues. V shed 2 bases and J shed 4 bases, with 11 bases lying between them. Germline CDR1 is MNHEY and CDR2 is SVGAGI. The CDR3 DNA is TGTGCCAGCAGTTACACAGGGTCGGGCACCGGGGAGCTGTTTTTT. It yields the protein CASSYTGSGTGELFF.

The chain is built from TRBV19 and TRBJ1-2; maybe TRBD1 (6 bases). Germline V gives CDR1 LNHDA, CDR2 SQIVND (reference sequence). V dropped 0 bases and J dropped 8 bases, with 13 bases sitting between them. The CDR3 has 14 amino acids. The CDR3 DNA sequence: TGTGCCAGTAGTATAGAGGCCCTGGGGGCCGGCTACACCTTC. Its protein product is CASSIEALGAGYTF.

This chain uses TRBV25-1 with TRBJ2-2; TRBD1 aligns across 8 bases. V lost 3 bases, J lost 6 bases, and 3 bases stayed unmatched. Germline CDR1 is MGHDK and CDR2 is SYGVNS. The CDR3 contains 14 residues. CDR3 nucleotides: TGTGCCAGCAGTGAGGCAGGGGGCCCCGGGGAGCTGTTTTTT. This translates into CASSEAGGPGELFF. Complete variable domain (other parts from reference TRBV25-1 and TRBJ2-2): EADIYQTPRYLVIGTGKKITLECSQTMGHDKMYWYQQDPGMELHLIHYSYGVNSTEKGDLSSESTVSRIRTEHFPLTLESARPSHTSQYLCASSEAGGPGELFFGEGSRLTVL.

This clone was found once. The DNA for the CDR3 is TGTGCCAGCACCACCCGCGCGAATACGCAGTATTTT. This codes for CASTTRANTQYF. The chain carries TRBV6-6 and TRBJ2-3; no clear D gene. The CDR3 loop spans 12 amino acids. V shed 7 bases and J shed 7 bases, with 12 bases lying between them. Germline values: CDR1 MNHNY, CDR2 SVGAGI (reference sequence).

The chain combines TRBV2 with TRBJ1-1; 11 positions agree with TRBD1. J was trimmed by 13 bases and V by 6 bases; bases with no gene match: 7. Germline V gene data show CDR1 as SNHLY and CDR2 as FYNNEI. The CDR3 spans 12 residues. CDR3 amino acids: CASRVTGTGGFF. The CDR3 DNA reads as TGTGCCAGCAGGGTAACCGGGACAGGGGGTTTCTTT.

Here the CDR3 reads CASSPDGGNSPLHF. For the CDR3, the DNA is TGTGCCAGCTCACCGGACGGGGGAAATTCACCCCTCCACTTT. V and J are TRBV18 and TRBJ1-6; D is perhaps TRBD1 (5 bases). The CDR3 consists of 14 residues. V was cut by 3 bases and J by 7 bases, with 10 bases left in between. In germline, CDR1 is KGHSH, CDR2 LQKENI.

The chain is built from TRBV7-6 and TRBJ2-3, with unresolved D. The V gene lost 5 bases and the J gene lost 8 bases, with 11 bases spanning the gap. Germline CDR1 reads SGHVS; CDR2 reads FNYEAQ. This CDR3 comprises 12 residues. The CDR3 loop is CASSPQVGTQYF. Written as DNA, the CDR3 is TGTGCCAGCAGCCCTCAGGTCGGTACGCAGTATTTT.

The chain uses TRBV5-8 and TRBJ1-6; 8 bases line up with TRBD1. Germline values: CDR1 SGHTS, CDR2 YDEGEE. The CDR3 covers 15 residues. With 3 bases clipped from V and 5 bases from J, the junction kept 4 bases outside the gene matches. The CDR3 nucleotides read TGTGCCAGCAGCTCTCCGGACAGGGATAATTCACCCCTCCACTTT. Its protein is CASSSPDRDNSPLHF.

V is TRBV5-6 and J is TRBJ1-4, with TRBD1 identical over 7 bases. After removal of 0 bases from V and 6 bases from J, the junction contained 5 bases not matched to a gene. Germline V gene sequence: CDR1 SGHDT, CDR2 YYEEEE. This CDR3 has 15 residues. The CDR3 region is CASSLGWTGHEKLFF. Here the CDR3 DNA reads TGTGCCAGCAGCTTGGGCTGGACAGGCCATGAAAAACTGTTTTTT.

This chain connects TRBV4-1 to TRBJ2-1; tentatively, D is TRBD1 (6 bases). CDR3 length: 12 residues. From germline, CDR1 is MGHRA and CDR2 YSYEKL. V dropped 4 bases and J dropped 6 bases, with 7 bases sitting between them. This chain's CDR3 is CASSLGGNEQFF. The CDR3 DNA reads as TGCGCCAGCAGCCTAGGGGGCAATGAGCAGTTCTTC.

The V and J genes are TRBV9 and TRBJ1-2; tentatively, D is TRBD1 (5 bases). Looked up from germline, CDR1 is SGDLS and CDR2 is YYNGEE. V lost 6 bases to trimming and J lost 3 bases, with 12 bases between them. The CDR3 has 13 residues. The CDR3 loop reads CASTRGSDYGYTF. CDR3 nucleotides: TGTGCCAGCACGAGGGGAAGCGACTATGGCTACACCTTC.